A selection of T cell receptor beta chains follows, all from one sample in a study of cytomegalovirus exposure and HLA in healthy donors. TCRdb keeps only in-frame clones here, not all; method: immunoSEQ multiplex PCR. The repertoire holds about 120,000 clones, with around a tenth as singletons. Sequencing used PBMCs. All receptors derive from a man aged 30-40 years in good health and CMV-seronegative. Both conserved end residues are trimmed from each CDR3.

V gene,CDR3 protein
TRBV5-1,ASSPSTSGSSDEQF
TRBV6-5,ASSSWTGGEQY
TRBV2,ASSRGSSSNQPQH
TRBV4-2,ASSLIPSGMMYEQY
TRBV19,ASSIVSARGEGYT
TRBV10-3,AISATSGRVYNEQF
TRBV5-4,ASSLSQRLNTEAF
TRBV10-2,ASSVAQANQPQH
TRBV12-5,ASGLVLGQGNTEAF
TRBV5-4,ASSLVLAGADTQY
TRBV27,ASGRQGGNQPQH
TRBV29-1,SARRGTNEKLF
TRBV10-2,ASSPKANSGNTIY
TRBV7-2,ASVRRVAGGLEQY
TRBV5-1,ASTLEPGGLNTEAF
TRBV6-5,ASSYSAGAQPQH
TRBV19,ASSIDPGIAEAF
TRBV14,ASRRTGTGSPGELF
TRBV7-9,ASSFAGGHTEAF
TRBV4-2,ASSHRDRAYEQY
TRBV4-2,ASSQVRNEQF
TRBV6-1,ASSELGTGDFEQY
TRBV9,ASSLTGQGIYNEQF
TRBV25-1,ARKQNTEAF
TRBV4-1,ASSQDRLVPPQY
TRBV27,ASRGTGYVRTEAF
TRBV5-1,ASSLGGRGYNEQF
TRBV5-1,ASSRGLAGVSLLYEQY
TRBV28,ASSPRSYAEQY
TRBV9,ASSEGNREETQY
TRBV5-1,ASSLQGGQGDYGYT
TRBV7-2,ASSLGLAGGADTQY
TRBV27,ASSLRGFTEAF
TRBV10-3,AINGLMNTEAF
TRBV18,ASSGTGDGTEAF
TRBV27,ASSSAGLLNQPQH
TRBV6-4,ASSRRAGGNTGELF
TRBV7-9,ASSSTGGLTEAF
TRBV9,ASSPGKPGLYEQY
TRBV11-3,ASSPSGRGETQY
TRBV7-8,ASSLARGGEQY
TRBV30,AWKGDRDYGYT
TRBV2,ASSEALWAATNYGYT
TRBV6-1,ASSDVATQY
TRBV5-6,ASSGHGQGSEKLF
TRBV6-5,ASSYSTRGKPGYT
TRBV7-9,ASSLAAGDQPQH
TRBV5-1,ASSLTGDRGYT
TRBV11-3,ASSKDGGSHEQY
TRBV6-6,ASSYFRGTEAF
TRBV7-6,ASSPFSYEQY
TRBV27,ASSPSLAGGHLYEQY
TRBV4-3,ASSRGGRVEAF
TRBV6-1,ASSEPGTGMTEAF
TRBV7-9,ASSLGLAQETQY
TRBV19,ASRLAPGANVLT
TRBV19,ASSIGGTADLNTEAF